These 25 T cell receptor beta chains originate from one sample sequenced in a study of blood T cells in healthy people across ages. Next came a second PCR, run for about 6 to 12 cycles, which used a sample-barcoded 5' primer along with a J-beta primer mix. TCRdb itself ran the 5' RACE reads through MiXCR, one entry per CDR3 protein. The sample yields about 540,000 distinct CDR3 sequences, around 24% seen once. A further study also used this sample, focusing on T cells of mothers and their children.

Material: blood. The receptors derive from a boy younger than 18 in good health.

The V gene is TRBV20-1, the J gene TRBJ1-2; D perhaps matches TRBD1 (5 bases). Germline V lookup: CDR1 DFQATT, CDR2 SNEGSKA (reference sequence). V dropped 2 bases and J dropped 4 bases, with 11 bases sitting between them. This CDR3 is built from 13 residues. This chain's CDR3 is CSARNRQSYGYTF. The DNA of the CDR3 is TGCAGTGCTAGAAATCGACAGAGCTATGGCTACACCTTC.

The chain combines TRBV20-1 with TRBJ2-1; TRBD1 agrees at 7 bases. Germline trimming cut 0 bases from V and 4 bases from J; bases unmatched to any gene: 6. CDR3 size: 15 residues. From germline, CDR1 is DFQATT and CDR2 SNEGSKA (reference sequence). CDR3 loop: CSARDVAGGYNEQFF. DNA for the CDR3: TGCAGTGCTAGAGATGTCGCAGGGGGATACAATGAGCAGTTCTTC.

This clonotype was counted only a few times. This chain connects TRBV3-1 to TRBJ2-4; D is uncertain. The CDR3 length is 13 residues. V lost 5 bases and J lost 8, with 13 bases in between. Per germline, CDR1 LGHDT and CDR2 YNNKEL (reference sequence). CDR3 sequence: CASSKIAEDIQYF. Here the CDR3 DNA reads TGTGCCAGCAGCAAGATAGCAGAGGACATTCAGTACTTC.

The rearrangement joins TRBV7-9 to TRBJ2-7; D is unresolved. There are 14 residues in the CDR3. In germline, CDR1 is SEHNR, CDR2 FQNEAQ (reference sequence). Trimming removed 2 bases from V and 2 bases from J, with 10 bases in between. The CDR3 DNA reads TGTGCCAGCAGCTTAAGCCTGACAACCTACGAGCAGTACTTC. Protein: CASSLSLTTYEQYF.

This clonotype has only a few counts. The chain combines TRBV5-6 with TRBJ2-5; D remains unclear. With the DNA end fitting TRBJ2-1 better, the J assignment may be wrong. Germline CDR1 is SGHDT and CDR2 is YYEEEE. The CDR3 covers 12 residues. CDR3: CASSRNYNEQFF. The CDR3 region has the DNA TGTGCCAGCAGCCGGAACTACAATGAGCAGTTCTTC.

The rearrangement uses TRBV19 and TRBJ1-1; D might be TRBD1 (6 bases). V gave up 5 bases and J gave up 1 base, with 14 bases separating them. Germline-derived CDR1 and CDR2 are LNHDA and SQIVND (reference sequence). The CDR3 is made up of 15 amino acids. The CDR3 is CASSFPGHTNTEAFF. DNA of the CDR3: TGTGCCAGTAGTTTCCCGGGACACACGAACACTGAAGCTTTCTTT.

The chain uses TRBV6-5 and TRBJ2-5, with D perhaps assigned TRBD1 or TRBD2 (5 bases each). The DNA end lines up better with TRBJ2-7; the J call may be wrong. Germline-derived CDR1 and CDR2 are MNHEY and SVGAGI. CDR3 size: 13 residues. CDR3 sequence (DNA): TGTGCCAGCAGTTACCGGGACGGATACGAGCAGTACTTC. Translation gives CASSYRDGYEQYF.

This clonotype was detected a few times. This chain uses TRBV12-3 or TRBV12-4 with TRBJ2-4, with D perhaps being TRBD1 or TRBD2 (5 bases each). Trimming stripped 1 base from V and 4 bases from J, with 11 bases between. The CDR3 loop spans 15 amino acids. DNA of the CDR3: TGTGCCAGCAGTTTAGGCTGGGGGTCGAAAAACATTCAGTACTTC. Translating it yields CASSLGWGSKNIQYF.

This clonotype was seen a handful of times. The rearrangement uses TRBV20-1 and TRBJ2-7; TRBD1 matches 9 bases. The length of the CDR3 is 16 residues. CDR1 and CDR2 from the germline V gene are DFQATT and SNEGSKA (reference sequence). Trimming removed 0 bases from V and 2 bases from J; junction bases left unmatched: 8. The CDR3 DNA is TGCAGTGCTAGAGACACCGACAGGGGGATCCCCTACGAGCAGTACTTC. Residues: CSARDTDRGIPYEQYF.

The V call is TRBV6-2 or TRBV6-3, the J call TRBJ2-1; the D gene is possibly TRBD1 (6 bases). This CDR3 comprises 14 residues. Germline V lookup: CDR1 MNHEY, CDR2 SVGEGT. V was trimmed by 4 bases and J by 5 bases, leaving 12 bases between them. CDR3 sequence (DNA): TGTGCCAGCAGTTCTCAGGGGTTCAACAATGAGCAGTTCTTC. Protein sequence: CASSSQGFNNEQFF.

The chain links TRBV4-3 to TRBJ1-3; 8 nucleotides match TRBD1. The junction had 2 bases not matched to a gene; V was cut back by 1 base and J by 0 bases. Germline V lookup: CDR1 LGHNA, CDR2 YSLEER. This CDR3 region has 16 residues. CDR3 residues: CASSQAGTGSGNTIYF. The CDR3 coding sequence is TGCGCCAGCAGCCAAGCGGGGACAGGCTCTGGAAACACCATATATTTT.

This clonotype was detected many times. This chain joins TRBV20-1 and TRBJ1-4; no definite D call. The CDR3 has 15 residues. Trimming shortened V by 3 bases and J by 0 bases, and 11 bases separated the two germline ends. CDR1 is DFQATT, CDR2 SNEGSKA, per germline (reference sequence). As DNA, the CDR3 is TGCAGTGCTAGTGCGGGGAGCGCAACTAATGAAAAACTGTTTTTT. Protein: CSASAGSATNEKLFF.

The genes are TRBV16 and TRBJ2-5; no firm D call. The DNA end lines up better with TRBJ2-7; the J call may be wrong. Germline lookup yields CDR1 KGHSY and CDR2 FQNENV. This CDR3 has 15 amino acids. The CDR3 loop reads CASSQSTASSYEQYF. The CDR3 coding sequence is TGTGCCAGCAGCCAATCTACGGCAAGCTCCTACGAGCAGTACTTC.

The chain's CDR3 is CASSLRAASPYEQYF. CDR3 nucleotide sequence: TGTGCCAGCAGTTTAAGGGCAGCCTCCCCCTACGAGCAGTACTTC. V usage is TRBV28 and J usage is TRBJ2-1; D ambiguous. The last part of the DNA fits TRBJ2-7 better; the J call may be wrong. CDR1 is MDHEN and CDR2 is SYDVKM in the germline V gene. This CDR3 has 15 residues.

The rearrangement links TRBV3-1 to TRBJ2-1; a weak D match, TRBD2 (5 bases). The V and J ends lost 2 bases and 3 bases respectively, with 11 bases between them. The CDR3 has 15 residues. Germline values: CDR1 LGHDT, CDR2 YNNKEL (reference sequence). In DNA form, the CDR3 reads TGTGCCAGCAGCCAACACGGGATCCTCTACAATGAGCAGTTCTTC. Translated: CASSQHGILYNEQFF.

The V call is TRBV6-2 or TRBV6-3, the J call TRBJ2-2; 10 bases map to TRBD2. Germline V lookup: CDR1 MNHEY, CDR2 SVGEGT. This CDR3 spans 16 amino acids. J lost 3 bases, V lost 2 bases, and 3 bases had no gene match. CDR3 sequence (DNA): TGTGCCAGCAGTTACCTAGCGGGAGCGGACACCGGGGAGCTGTTTTTT. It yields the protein CASSYLAGADTGELFF.

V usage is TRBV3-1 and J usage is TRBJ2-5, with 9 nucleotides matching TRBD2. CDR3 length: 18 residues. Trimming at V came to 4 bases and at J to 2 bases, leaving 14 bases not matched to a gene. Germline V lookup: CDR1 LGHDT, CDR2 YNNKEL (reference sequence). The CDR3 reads CASSPTNVGAGGQETQYF. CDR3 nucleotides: TGTGCCAGCAGCCCAACTAACGTTGGAGCGGGGGGTCAAGAGACCCAGTACTTC.

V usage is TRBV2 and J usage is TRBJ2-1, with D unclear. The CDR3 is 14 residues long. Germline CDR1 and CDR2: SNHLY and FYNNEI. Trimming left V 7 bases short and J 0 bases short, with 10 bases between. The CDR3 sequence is CASTGLSSYNEQFF. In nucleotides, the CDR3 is TGTGCCAGCACTGGCCTGAGCTCCTACAATGAGCAGTTCTTC.

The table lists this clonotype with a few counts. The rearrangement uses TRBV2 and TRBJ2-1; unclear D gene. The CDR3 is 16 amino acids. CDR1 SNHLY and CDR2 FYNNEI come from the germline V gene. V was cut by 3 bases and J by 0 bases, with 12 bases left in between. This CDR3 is CASSDMPLVSYNEQFF. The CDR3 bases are TGTGCCAGCAGTGACATGCCATTAGTCTCCTACAATGAGCAGTTCTTC. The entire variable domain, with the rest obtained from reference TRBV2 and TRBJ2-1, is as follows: EPEVTQTPSHQVTQMGQEVILRCVPISNHLYFYWYRQILGQKVEFLVSFYNNEISEKSEIFDDQFSVERPDGSNFTLKIRSTKLEDSAMYFCASSDMPLVSYNEQFFGPGTRLTVL.

The CDR3 protein is CASSPPGNTGELFF. CDR3 DNA: TGTGCCAGCAGTCCACCGGGAAACACCGGGGAGCTGTTTTTT. The chain combines TRBV6-5 with TRBJ2-2; weak D call: TRBD2 (5 bases). The CDR3 has 14 residues. CDR1 and CDR2 from the germline V gene are MNHEY and SVGAGI. V dropped 5 bases and J dropped 2 bases, with 9 bases sitting between them.

The DNA for the CDR3 is TGTGCCAGCAGTTACTCGCGTTTGACAGGGGCCTATAGCAATCAGCCCCAGCATTTT. It is translated as CASSYSRLTGAYSNQPQHF. The chain uses TRBV6-2 or TRBV6-3 and TRBJ1-5, with 8 bases fitting TRBD1. The CDR3 extends over 19 amino acids. Looked up from germline, CDR1 is MNHEY and CDR2 is SVGEGT. V was pared by 0 bases and J by 0 bases, with 10 bases of the junction left unmatched.

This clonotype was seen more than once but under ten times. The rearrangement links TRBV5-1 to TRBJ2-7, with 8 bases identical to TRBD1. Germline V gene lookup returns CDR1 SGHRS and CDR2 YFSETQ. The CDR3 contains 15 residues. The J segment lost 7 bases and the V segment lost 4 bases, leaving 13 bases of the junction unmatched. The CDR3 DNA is TGCGCCAGCAGCCCAAGACAGGGGAGCCCTCTGGAGCAGTACTTC. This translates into CASSPRQGSPLEQYF.

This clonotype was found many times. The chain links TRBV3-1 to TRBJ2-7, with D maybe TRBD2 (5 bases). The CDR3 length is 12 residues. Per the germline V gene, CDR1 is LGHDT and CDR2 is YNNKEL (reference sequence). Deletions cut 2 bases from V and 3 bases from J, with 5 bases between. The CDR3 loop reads CASSQRGYEQYF. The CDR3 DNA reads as TGTGCCAGCAGCCAACGGGGCTACGAGCAGTACTTC.

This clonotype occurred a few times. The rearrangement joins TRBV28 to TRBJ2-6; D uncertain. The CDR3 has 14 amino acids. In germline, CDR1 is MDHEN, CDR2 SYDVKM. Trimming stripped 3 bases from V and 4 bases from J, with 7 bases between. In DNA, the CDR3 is TGTGCCAGCAGTTTGGCGCTGGGGGCCAACGTCCTGACTTTC. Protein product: CASSLALGANVLTF. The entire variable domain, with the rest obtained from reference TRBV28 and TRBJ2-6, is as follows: DVKVTQSSRYLVKRTGEKVFLECVQDMDHENMFWYRQDPGLGLRLIYFSYDVKMKEKGDIPEGYSVSREKKERFSLILESASTNQTSMYLCASSLALGANVLTFGAGSRLTVL.

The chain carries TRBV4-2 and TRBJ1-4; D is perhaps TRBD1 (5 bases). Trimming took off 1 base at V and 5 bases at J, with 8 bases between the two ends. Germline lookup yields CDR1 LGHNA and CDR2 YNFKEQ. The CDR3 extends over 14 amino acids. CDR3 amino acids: CASSQGQKNEKLFF. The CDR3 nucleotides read TGTGCCAGCAGCCAAGGACAGAAGAATGAAAAACTGTTTTTT.